This T cell receptor beta chain was sequenced during a study of blood T cell repertoires in COVID-19. Looking at the study overall: Samples representing acute and convalescent COVID-19 were sourced from the United States, Italy and Spain. The analysed material was cDNA or gDNA that came from T cells, B-cell-depleted T cells, or PBMCs.

Trimming left V 7 bases short and J 7 bases short, with 17 bases between. This CDR3 contains 13 residues. The germline CDR1 and CDR2 sequences are SGHRS and YFSETQ. Sequencing used immunoSEQ multiplex PCR; TCRdb keeps in-frame clones, though not all of them. The table includes around 250,000 clones, around 82% detected once. The receptor's source is an elderly man with acute or convalescent COVID-19. The J gene is TRBJ1-1, the V gene TRBV5-1, with D tentatively TRBD1 (6 bases). The sequenced sample was peripheral blood. The CDR3 bases are TGCGCCAGCGGCAGCAGGGGAGGGAATGAAGCTTTCTTT. It codes for CASGSRGGNEAFF.